A selection of T cell receptor beta chains follows, all from one sample in a study of T-cell memory formation after mild COVID-19. TCRdb reanalysed the 5' RACE reads using MiXCR and keeps one entry per CDR3 protein. This table holds fewer than 700,000 distinct CDR3 sequences, about a sixth found once. Sequenced material: PBMCs or a T cell subset sorted from them (not recorded which). The source of these receptors is an adult woman who had mild COVID-19 (a few samples of this study predate the infection). Cell type and time point are not known. The CDR3 runs from the conserved cysteine through the conserved F or W. Fields, in order: CDR3 length, J gene, V gene, D gene, clone size, CDR3 DNA, CDR3 protein. A D gene is named only where the DNA matches it firmly. Part of the rows lack a size; the others show once, few, many or a class for expanded clones.

>15|TRBJ2-2|TRBV4-2|TRBD1|NA
TGTGCCAGCAGCCAAGGGGACAGAACCCGAGGGGAGCTGTTTTTT
CASSQGDRTRGELFF
>12|TRBJ2-1|TRBV7-9|NA|NA
TGTGCCAGCAGCCCTAGAGCGGATGAGCAGTTCTTC
CASSPRADEQFF
>13|TRBJ1-1|TRBV19|NA|NA
TGTGCCAGTAACTCCAACTTGAACACTGAAGCTTTCTTT
CASNSNLNTEAFF
>15|TRBJ2-7|TRBV12-3/TRBV12-4|NA|few
TGTGCCAGCACCTCCCGGGGGGACAGAGCCTACGAGCAGTACTTC
CASTSRGDRAYEQYF
>13|TRBJ2-7|TRBV6-5|TRBD1|NA
TGTGCCAGCAGTGCCCGGACAGGGTTCGAGCAGTACTTC
CASSARTGFEQYF
>13|TRBJ1-2|TRBV5-6|NA|few
TGTGCCAGCAGCTTGGTCCGAGGGTATGGCTACACCTTC
CASSLVRGYGYTF
>14|TRBJ1-5|TRBV24-1|NA|NA
TGTGCCACCAGTGATTCCGGGCCCTTTGGGCCCCAGCATTTT
CATSDSGPFGPQHF
>13|TRBJ2-7|TRBV20-1|NA|NA
TGCAGTGCTAGAGAGGGACACCCCTACGAGCAGTACTTC
CSAREGHPYEQYF
>12|TRBJ2-3|TRBV20-1|NA|NA
TGCAGTGCCGCATCCGGTTCAGATACGCAGTATTTT
CSAASGSDTQYF
>10|TRBJ2-5|TRBV29-1|NA|NA
TGCAGCGTTGGTTCGAGGACCCAGTACTTC
CSVGSRTQYF
>16|TRBJ1-3|TRBV6-5|NA|NA
TGTGCCAGCAGTTACTCTGTACACCGCTCTGGAAACACCATATATTTT
CASSYSVHRSGNTIYF
>12|TRBJ2-5|TRBV7-9|NA|many
TGTGCCAGCAGCTTAGCGGGACGGACCCAGTACTTC
CASSLAGRTQYF
>15|TRBJ2-7|TRBV7-2|TRBD2|few
TGTGCCAGCAGCTTAGATGGTCTAGCGGGAGGGGAGCAGTACTTC
CASSLDGLAGGEQYF
>18|TRBJ2-1|TRBV9|TRBD2|NA
TGTGCCAGCAGCGTAGAGGGACTAGCGGGACGCTCCTACAATGAGCAGTTCTTC
CASSVEGLAGRSYNEQFF
>16|TRBJ2-1|TRBV9|NA|NA
TGTGCCAGCAGCGTAGAAGGATGGGGGGTTTACAATGAGCAGTTCTTC
CASSVEGWGVYNEQFF
>14|TRBJ2-3|TRBV19|NA|few
TGTGCCAGTAGTAAAGGGACCCTCACAGATACGCAGTATTTT
CASSKGTLTDTQYF
>12|TRBJ1-1|TRBV7-9|NA|NA
TGTGCCAGTTGCTTTCAGAGCCATGAAGCTTTCTTT
CASCFQSHEAFF
>17|TRBJ2-1|TRBV6-2/TRBV6-3|NA|NA
TGTGCCAGCCTCGGGGCTCGGTTCGGCTTTAAGGGTAATGAGCAGTTCTTC
CASLGARFGFKGNEQFF
>16|TRBJ2-7|TRBV6-5|TRBD1|once
TGTGCCAGCAGTGACGTCCGGGACAGGGGAGTCCACGAGCAGTACTTC
CASSDVRDRGVHEQYF
>14|TRBJ2-1|TRBV7-3|TRBD2|NA
TGTGCCAGCAGCACCGGACTAGCGGCGGAGGAGCAGTTCTTC
CASSTGLAAEEQFF
>14|TRBJ1-1|TRBV12-3/TRBV12-4|TRBD1|NA
TGTGCCAGCAGTTTCTCTGCAGGGGGAACTGAAGCTTTCTTT
CASSFSAGGTEAFF
>16|TRBJ2-2|TRBV7-9|NA|NA
TGTGCCAGCAGCCCGCGGGACTGGGCGAACACCGGGGAGCTGTTTTTT
CASSPRDWANTGELFF
>16|TRBJ2-2|TRBV6-2/TRBV6-3|TRBD1|NA
TGTGCCAGCAGTTACTTGGGGACAGATAACACCGGGGAGCTGTTTTTT
CASSYLGTDNTGELFF
>16|TRBJ2-7|TRBV18|TRBD2|NA
TGTGCCAGCTCACCCCCTACTAGCGGTCCGAACTACGAGCAGTACTTC
CASSPPTSGPNYEQYF
>13|TRBJ2-7|TRBV28|NA|few
TGTGCCAGCTGGGTGGGGGCGGGCTACGAGCAGTACTTC
CASWVGAGYEQYF
>12|TRBJ1-5|TRBV6-2/TRBV6-3|NA|many
TGTGCCAGCAGCGGAGGCAATCAGCCCCAGCATTTT
CASSGGNQPQHF
>15|TRBJ2-7|TRBV20-1|TRBD2|NA
TGCAGTGCTAGAGTAGTAGCGGGATTAAGCTACGAGCAGTACTTC
CSARVVAGLSYEQYF
>14|TRBJ1-2|TRBV7-9|NA|NA
TGTGCCAGCAGCTTGACAGGATTGGAGTATGGCTACACCTTC
CASSLTGLEYGYTF
>16|TRBJ1-3|TRBV5-1|TRBD1|NA
TGCGCCAGCAGCGGGGGACAGGGACCCCCTGGAAACACCATATATTTT
CASSGGQGPPGNTIYF
>19|TRBJ1-2|TRBV2|NA|NA
TGTGCCAGCAGTGATATCCTGGGGTTGGGGCAGGGAGCTAACTATGGCTACACCTTC
CASSDILGLGQGANYGYTF